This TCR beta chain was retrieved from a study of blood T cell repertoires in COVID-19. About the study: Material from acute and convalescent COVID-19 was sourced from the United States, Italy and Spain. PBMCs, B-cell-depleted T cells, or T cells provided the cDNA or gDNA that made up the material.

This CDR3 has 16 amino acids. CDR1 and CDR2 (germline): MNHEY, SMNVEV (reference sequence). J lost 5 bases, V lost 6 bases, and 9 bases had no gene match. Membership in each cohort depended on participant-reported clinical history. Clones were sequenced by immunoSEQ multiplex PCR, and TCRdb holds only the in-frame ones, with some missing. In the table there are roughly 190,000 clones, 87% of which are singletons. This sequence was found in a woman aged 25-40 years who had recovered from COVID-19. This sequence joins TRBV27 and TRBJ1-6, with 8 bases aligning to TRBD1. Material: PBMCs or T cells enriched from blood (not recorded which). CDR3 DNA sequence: TGTGCCAGCAGACGACAGGGGCGCGTTGATAATTCACCCCTCCACTTT. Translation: CASRRQGRVDNSPLHF.